The sequence of this T cell receptor beta chain was determined in a study of T-cell reconstitution after alpha-beta-depleted transplantation in children. Study-wide results and limits: Hyperexpanded clones declined; after one year, newly produced T cells mostly supplied diversity. At around two months after transplant, the alpha-beta T cells were reportedly derived from several hundred expanded clones that came from non-depleted graft cells. Surviving recipient cells, namely T cells and thymic progenitors, were the source of high day-60 TCRbeta diversity in some patients.

The CDR3 runs 11 residues. Germline V gives CDR1 KGHDR, CDR2 SFDVKD. Trimming took off 1 base at V and 5 bases at J, with 2 bases between the two ends. The TCRbeta library incorporated unique molecular identifiers. Each CDR3 protein gets one entry after TCRdb re-called the PCR reads with MiXCR. The sample lists around 420,000 distinct CDR3 sequences, roughly 15% occurring once. This clonotype has more than one count but fewer than ten. Its target is not known. The chain uses TRBV24-1 and TRBJ2-7; D is uncertain. Sequencing was performed on PBMCs, mostly from graft donor cells, taken 360 days after TCRalphabeta/CD19-depleted stem cell transplant. This clonotype was sampled from a boy under two years old who had a stem cell transplant for Wiskott-Aldrich syndrome, so the T cells may come from the graft donor. CDR3 sequence reads: CATSDFNEQYF. CDR3 in DNA: TGTGCCACCAGTGATTTCAACGAGCAGTACTTC.